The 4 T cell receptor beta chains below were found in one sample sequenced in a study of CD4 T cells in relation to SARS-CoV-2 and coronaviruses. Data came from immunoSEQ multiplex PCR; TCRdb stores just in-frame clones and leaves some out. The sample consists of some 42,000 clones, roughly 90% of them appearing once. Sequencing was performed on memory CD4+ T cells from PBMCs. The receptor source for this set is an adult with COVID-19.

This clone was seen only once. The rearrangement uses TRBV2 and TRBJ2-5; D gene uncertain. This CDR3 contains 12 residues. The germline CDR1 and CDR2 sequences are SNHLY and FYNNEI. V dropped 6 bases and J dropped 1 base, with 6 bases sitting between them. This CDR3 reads CASSSLQETQYF. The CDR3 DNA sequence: TGTGCCAGCAGCTCACTCCAAGAGACCCAGTACTTC.

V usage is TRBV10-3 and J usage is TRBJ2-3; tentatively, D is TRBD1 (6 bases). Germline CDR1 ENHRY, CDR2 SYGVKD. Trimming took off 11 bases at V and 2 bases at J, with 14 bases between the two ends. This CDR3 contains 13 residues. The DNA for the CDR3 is TGTGCCGCGATGGGGGCCAACACAGATACGCAGTATTTT. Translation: CAAMGANTDTQYF.

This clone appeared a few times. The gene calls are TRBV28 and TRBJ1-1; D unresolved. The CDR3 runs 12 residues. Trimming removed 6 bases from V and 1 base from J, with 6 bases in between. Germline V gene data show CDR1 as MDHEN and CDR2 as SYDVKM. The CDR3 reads CASRLGNTEAFF. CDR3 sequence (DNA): TGTGCCAGCAGGTTGGGGAACACTGAAGCTTTCTTT.

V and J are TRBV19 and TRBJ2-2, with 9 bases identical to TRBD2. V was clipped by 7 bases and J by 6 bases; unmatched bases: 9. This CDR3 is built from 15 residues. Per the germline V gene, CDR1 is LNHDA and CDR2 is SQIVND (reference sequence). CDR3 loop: CASTAAGGVPGELFF. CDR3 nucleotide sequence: TGTGCCAGTACAGCAGCGGGGGGCGTACCCGGGGAGCTGTTTTTT.